Listed below are T cell receptor beta chains from one sample, sequenced in a study of cytomegalovirus exposure and HLA in healthy donors. Some clones are missing from TCRdb's copy, which holds only in-frame ones; the method was immunoSEQ multiplex PCR. The sample lists about 150,000 clones; roughly 80% were seen once. The sample taken for sequencing was PBMCs. The receptors stem from a woman aged 45-59 years in good health and CMV-seropositive. Both conserved end residues are part of each CDR3. A D gene is named only where the DNA matches it firmly. Clone size is shown for a subset of rows, as once, few, many or a class of expanded clone.

J,D,size,V,CDR3,DNA
TRBJ1-3,-,-,TRBV5-5,CASSLDGGGNTIYF,TGTGCCAGCAGCTTGGACGGCGGTGGAAACACCATATATTTT
TRBJ1-1,TRBD1,-,TRBV19,CASRGQGVGTGEAFF,TGTGCCAGTAGAGGACAGGGAGTCGGGACAGGTGAAGCTTTCTTT
TRBJ2-7,TRBD1,-,TRBV19,CASSTGQGVYEQYF,TGTGCCAGTAGCACCGGACAGGGAGTTTACGAGCAGTACTTC
TRBJ2-1,-,once,TRBV5-4,CASSEGVYNEQFF,TGTGCCAGCAGTGAGGGAGTCTACAATGAGCAGTTCTTC
TRBJ2-7,TRBD2,-,TRBV5-4,CASSLAGGTYEQYF,TGTGCCAGCAGCTTGGCGGGGGGTACCTACGAGCAGTACTTC
TRBJ1-2,-,-,TRBV6-5,CASSPILGANYGYTF,TGTGCCAGCAGCCCGATCCTAGGCGCGAACTATGGCTACACCTTC
TRBJ2-1,-,-,TRBV2,CASRMGSSYNEQFF,TGTGCCAGCAGGATGGGGAGCTCCTACAATGAGCAGTTCTTC
TRBJ1-1,-,-,TRBV30,CAWSRQGLLAAFF,TGTGCCTGGAGTAGGCAGGGGCTCTTAGCAGCTTTCTTT
TRBJ2-3,TRBD1,-,TRBV10-2,CASSQDSGQGAYTQYF,TGCGCCAGCAGTCAAGACTCCGGACAGGGGGCTTATACGCAGTATTTT
TRBJ1-6,-,-,TRBV30,CAWSPGFTSPLHF,TGTGCCTGGTCTCCGGGGTTTACTTCACCCCTCCACTTT
TRBJ1-2,TRBD1,-,TRBV4-3,CASSQSRQGSYTF,TGCGCCAGCAGCCAGAGTAGACAGGGCAGCTACACCTTC
TRBJ1-2,TRBD1,-,TRBV9,CASSPTGVPNYGYTF,TGTGCCAGCAGCCCAACAGGGGTTCCGAACTATGGCTACACCTTC
TRBJ2-1,TRBD1,few,TRBV29-1,CSVPDRVF,TGCAGCGTCCCCGACAGGGTCTTC
TRBJ2-7,-,-,TRBV27,CASSWGRGSSYEQYF,TGTGCCAGCAGTTGGGGCAGGGGAAGCTCCTACGAGCAGTACTTC
TRBJ2-7,TRBD1,-,TRBV7-3,CASSPSPGQGYEQYF,TGTGCCAGCAGCCCCAGCCCGGGACAGGGCTACGAGCAGTACTTC
TRBJ2-2,-,-,TRBV6-1,CASSESTGTGRLAGAGGELFF,TGTGCCAGCAGTGAATCTACAGGGACAGGCAGGTTAGCGGGAGCCGGCGGGGAGCTGTTTTTT
TRBJ2-3,TRBD1,-,TRBV7-2,CASSLVSIEDRGNTQYF,TGTGCCAGCAGCTTAGTTAGTATCGAGGACAGGGGTAATACGCAGTATTTT
TRBJ2-7,-,-,TRBV28,CASSRTAYEQYF,TGTGCCAGCAGTCGGACAGCCTACGAGCAGTACTTC
TRBJ2-7,TRBD1,-,TRBV4-2,CASSLDGTVPSYEQYF,TGTGCCAGCAGCCTCGACGGGACAGTTCCGTCCTACGAGCAGTACTTC
TRBJ2-7,TRBD1,-,TRBV19,CASQDRGYEQYF,TGTGCCAGTCAGGACAGGGGCTACGAGCAGTACTTC